What follows are 4 T cell receptor beta chains derived from one specimen sequenced in a study of human T cells and chemical hapten exposure. A single record per CDR3 protein comes from TCRdb applying MiXCR to the RACE reads. The data contain approximately 95,000 distinct CDR3 sequences, 11% of them singletons. The time point: patch test 2, 6 weeks after DPC sensitization. Treatment given: therapeutic diphenylcyclopropenone sensitization with weekly scalp DPC. This specimen was whole blood, taken in connection with sensitization to the hapten diphenylcyclopropenone (DPC). These receptors were taken from a woman between 40 and 50 years old with alopecia areata. Some clones in this sample may be carry-over from other donors' samples.

This clonotype was seen ten or more times. The chain combines TRBV12-5 with TRBJ2-2, with D uncertain. This CDR3 spans 12 amino acids. Trimming took 4 bases from V and 8 from J, leaving 8 bases between them. The germline V gene encodes CDR1 LGHNT and CDR2 FRNRAP. The CDR3 DNA reads TGTGCTAGTGGTTCCTACCCAGGGGAGCTGTTTTTT. Protein sequence: CASGSYPGELFF. The full variable domain, with the rest looked up from reference TRBV12-5 and TRBJ2-2, is DARVTQTPRHKVTEMGQEVTMRCQPILGHNTVFWYRQTMMQGLELLAYFRNRAPLDDSGMPKDRFSAEMPDATLATLKIQPSEPRDSAVYFCASGSYPGELFFGEGSRLTVL.

The rearrangement links TRBV7-2 to TRBJ2-3; TRBD2 matches at 9 bases. CDR1 SGHTA and CDR2 FQGNSA come from the germline V gene. There are 16 residues in the CDR3. Trimming at V came to 5 bases and at J to 5 bases, leaving 11 bases not matched to a gene. The CDR3 coding sequence is TGTGCCAGCAGCCCTCGAGATAGCGGGAGACTAGATACGCAGTATTTT. This sequence encodes CASSPRDSGRLDTQYF.

This clonotype was recorded many times. The chain has TRBV6-5 and TRBJ2-3; TRBD1 or TRBD2 may be the D gene (6 bases each). The CDR3 has 15 residues. Trimming stripped 6 bases from V and 2 bases from J, with 15 bases between. CDR1 is MNHEY and CDR2 is SVGAGI in the germline V gene. The CDR3, as DNA: TGTGCCAGCAGCATAGGGGGGCTTGCCACAGATACGCAGTATTTT. Translated, it gives CASSIGGLATDTQYF.

This clonotype has ten or more counts. CDR3 in amino acids: CASSREREQFF. CDR3 sequence (DNA): TGCGCCAGCAGCCGAGAGCGTGAGCAGTTCTTC. The gene calls are TRBV4-1 and TRBJ2-1, with D unclear. The CDR3 has 11 amino acids. Germline V gene lookup returns CDR1 MGHRA and CDR2 YSYEKL. V lost 4 bases to trimming and J lost 9 bases, with 7 bases between them.